This T cell receptor beta chain was identified in a study of Tregs in tolerant kidney transplant recipients. Study in general: Recipients received nonmyeloablative bone marrow transplants from related graft donors, with transient mixed chimerism. Regarding the study as a whole: Some patients' samples used different primers over time, so nucleotide sequences weren't comparable.

Unstimulated Tregs (CD4+CD25+CD127-) and CD4+CD25- non-Tregs were sorted from PBMCs. Sequencing was performed with immunoSEQ multiplex PCR; in TCRdb, only in-frame clones are kept and a portion is missing. The sample contains about 110,000 clones, nearly 90% of which appear only once. This clone has only one observation. Its antigen is undetermined. The sequence was collected from a human donor who received a combined kidney and bone marrow transplant. The specimen comprised CD4+ T cells from blood, sampled before the transplant.

The CDR3 spells CASSEDSFYGYTF. The DNA for the CDR3 is TGTGCCAGCAGTGAGGACAGTTTCTATGGCTACACCTTC. The chain links TRBV2 to TRBJ1-2; possibly TRBD1 for D (6 bases). This CDR3 spans 13 amino acids. Germline V gene lookup returns CDR1 SNHLY and CDR2 FYNNEI. V lost 3 bases, J lost 4 bases, and 9 bases lay in between.